This TCR beta chain was sequenced for a study of identical twins. Each donor (without exception) was a healthy Caucasian. TCRdb redid the calling of the 5' RACE reads with MiXCR, one entry per CDR3 protein. The sample includes 200,000 to 250,000 distinct CDR3 sequences, 5.5% to 7% of them seen just once. Regarding the study as a whole: Insertions were reduced in abundant cord blood beta clonotypes but not in memory repertoires. The study reached conclusions through statistical analysis that was cross-sectional, not following the same donors. The study found excess low generation probability among twin-shared out-of-frame alpha sequences.

In regard to this clonotype: Its specificity is unknown.

Separately, the same data were catalogued under a study of yellow fever vaccine responses in identical twins.

The source is a woman aged 18 to 35 in good health. Sequencing was done on a sample of memory (CD45RO+) T cells sorted from blood.

In DNA, the CDR3 is TGTGCCAGCAGTACCCCTTGGACGGGAGGTCTCAGTGAGCAGTTCTTC. Translated: CASSTPWTGGLSEQFF. The chain uses TRBV6-1 and TRBJ2-1, with 7 bases identical to TRBD2. V lost 5 bases to trimming and J lost 9 bases; unmatched junction nucleotides: 16. The germline V gene has CDR1 MNHNS and CDR2 SASEGT. This CDR3 region has 16 residues.